These 17 T cell receptor beta chains came from one sample sequenced in a study of vaccination and CD4 T cells after COVID-19. This sample's treatment: approximately 11-day PBMC culture with coronavirus spike peptide pools or control peptides (ViraFEST assay). Pre-COVID-19 pandemic sampling (2011-2018) yielded the unexposed donor's CD4+ T cells. The assay that was used to sequence DNA from cultured CD4+ T cells was the Oncomine TCR Beta short-read assay. From the PCR reads, TCRdb called clonotypes with MiXCR, one entry per CDR3 protein. The table records 6,600 or so distinct CDR3 sequences, almost 30% of them present only once. These receptors have no known antigen. Sequencing was carried out using CD4+ T cells from blood, cultured in vitro. The source of these receptors is a human donor in good health.

CDR3 sequence (DNA): TGTGCCAGCAGCTTCACTAGTAGGGAGACCCAGTACTTC. It codes for CASSFTSRETQYF. The V and J genes are TRBV7-7 and TRBJ2-5, with D maybe TRBD2 (5 bases). Trimming removed 3 bases from V and 5 bases from J, with 10 bases in between. The CDR3 is made up of 13 amino acids. Germline V gene data show CDR1 as SSHAT and CDR2 as FNYEAQ (reference sequence). Looking up the rest from reference TRBV7-7 and TRBJ2-5 gives the full variable domain: GAGVSQSPRYKVTKRGQDVTLRCDPISSHATLYWYQQALGQGPEFLTYFNYEAQPDKSGLPSDRFSAERPEGSISTLTIQRTEQRDSAMYRCASSFTSRETQYFGPGTRLLVL.

The chain joins TRBV6-5 to TRBJ1-2; 7 positions match TRBD1. Looked up from germline, CDR1 is MNHEY and CDR2 is SVGAGI. Trimming took 2 bases from V and 0 from J; bases not matched to a gene: 6. The CDR3 covers 16 residues. Written as DNA, the CDR3 is TGTGCCAGCAGTTACGACAGGGCAGAGGCTAACTATGGCTACACCTTC. This codes for CASSYDRAEANYGYTF.

In its sample, this clonotype was seen a few times. V usage is TRBV10-3 and J usage is TRBJ2-1; TRBD1 is a possible D gene (6 bases). The CDR3 runs 15 residues. CDR1 ENHRY and CDR2 SYGVKD come from the germline V gene. V lost 10 bases, J lost 1 base, and 17 bases lay in between. This CDR3 reads CATNIRDTSYNEQFF. CDR3 sequence (DNA): TGTGCCACTAATATACGGGACACGTCCTACAATGAGCAGTTCTTC.

The chain combines TRBV27 with TRBJ2-2; tentative D call: TRBD2 (5 bases). CDR1 and CDR2 from the germline V gene are MNHEY and SMNVEV (reference sequence). The CDR3 loop spans 18 amino acids. Trimming pared 2 bases from V and 4 bases from J, leaving 20 bases between. This CDR3 reads CASSLTSYLEVGTGELFF. CDR3 nucleotide sequence: TGTGCCAGCAGTTTAACCTCCTATTTGGAGGTAGGCACCGGGGAGCTGTTTTTT.

In its sample, this clonotype was seen a few times. This chain uses TRBV7-3 with TRBJ2-2, with unresolved D. Trimming cost V 5 bases and J 2 bases, with 9 bases left between them. The CDR3 sequence is 14 residues long. CDR1 and CDR2 from the germline V gene are SGHTA and FQGTGA. CDR3 protein: CASSREANTGELFF. For the CDR3, the DNA is TGTGCCAGCAGCCGTGAAGCTAACACCGGGGAGCTGTTTTTT.

This clonotype was counted between two and nine times. The chain has TRBV2 and TRBJ2-2; 8 bases agree with TRBD2. With 2 bases clipped from V and 1 base from J, the junction kept 3 bases outside the gene matches. Looked up from germline, CDR1 is SNHLY and CDR2 is FYNNEI. This CDR3 is 16 amino acids long. CDR3 nucleotides: TGTGCCAGCAGTGAACAGGGACTAGTGAACACCGGGGAGCTGTTTTTT. It yields the protein CASSEQGLVNTGELFF.

V gene TRBV6-4 combines with J gene TRBJ2-2; the D call may be TRBD1 or TRBD2 (5 bases each). Germline V CDR1 and CDR2: MRHNA, SNTAGT. V gave up 3 bases and J gave up 3 bases, with 5 bases separating them. The CDR3 is 13 amino acids. DNA of the CDR3: TGTGCCAGCAGTGAGGGGGACACCGGGGAGCTGTTTTTT. Its protein product is CASSEGDTGELFF.

The V gene is TRBV12-3 or TRBV12-4, the J gene TRBJ1-2; possibly TRBD1 for D (6 bases). This CDR3 contains 14 residues. Trimming removed 6 bases at V and 4 bases at J, with 15 bases between. The CDR3 DNA follows: TGTGCCAGCAGACCCACAGGGAGATCCTATGGCTACACCTTC. Translating gives CASRPTGRSYGYTF.

The V call is TRBV6-1, the J call TRBJ2-7; D is tentatively TRBD1 or TRBD2 (7 bases each). This CDR3 has 15 residues. Germline V gives CDR1 MNHNS, CDR2 SASEGT. V dropped 6 bases and J dropped 2 bases, with 17 bases sitting between them. The CDR3 DNA reads TGTGCCAGCAGCCGTGCAGGGGGGGAAACCTACGAGCAGTACTTC. Encoded protein: CASSRAGGETYEQYF.

The chain employs TRBV5-4 and TRBJ2-1; D uncertain. Trimming took 2 bases from V and 7 from J, leaving 16 bases between them. Germline values: CDR1 SGHNT, CDR2 YYREEE (reference sequence). This CDR3 is 15 amino acids long. CDR3: CASSFSPLDENEQFF. For the CDR3, the DNA is TGTGCCAGCAGCTTTTCCCCCTTGGACGAGAATGAGCAGTTCTTC.

There are a few counts of this clonotype. V gene TRBV12-3 or TRBV12-4 combines with J gene TRBJ1-1; D gene unclear. This CDR3 has 11 amino acids. The V end lost 2 bases, the J end lost 5 bases, and 3 bases lay between the germline ends. Here the CDR3 DNA reads TGTGCCAGCAGTTTACGTACTGAAGCTTTCTTT. Translating gives CASSLRTEAFF.

This clonotype was counted between two and nine times. The chain has TRBV2 and TRBJ2-1; TRBD2 might be the D (5 bases). The V gene's germline CDR1 is SNHLY and CDR2 FYNNEI. CDR3 length: 11 residues. CDR3: CGSEDYNEQFF. The CDR3 DNA follows: TGTGGGTCGGAGGATTACAATGAGCAGTTCTTC.

This clonotype was seen only a few times. The CDR3 loop is CASRLTQGSYEQYF. The CDR3 nucleotides read TGTGCCAGCAGGCTAACACAGGGAAGCTACGAGCAGTACTTC. The genes are TRBV27 and TRBJ2-7; possible D gene TRBD1, 6 bases. Trimming left V 6 bases short and J 3 bases short, with 15 bases between. The CDR3 is made up of 14 amino acids. Germline-derived CDR1 and CDR2 are MNHEY and SMNVEV (reference sequence).

The chain joins TRBV6-1 to TRBJ1-1; maybe TRBD1 (6 bases). Per the germline V gene, CDR1 is MNHNS and CDR2 is SASEGT. The CDR3 totals 15 residues. Between the trimmed V and J ends, which lost 4 bases and 5 bases, there was a span of 17 bases. The CDR3 coding sequence is TGTGCCAGCAGTGCTCGGACAGTCGAATTGACTGAAGCTTTCTTT. It yields the protein CASSARTVELTEAFF.

This chain joins TRBV20-1 and TRBJ2-7; 10 bases map to TRBD1. Germline CDR1 reads DFQATT; CDR2 reads SNEGSKA (reference sequence). This CDR3 spans 14 amino acids. V was clipped by 4 bases and J by 0 bases; unmatched bases: 3. The CDR3 coding sequence is TGCAGTGCTACGGGACAGGGGAGCTCCTACGAGCAGTACTTC. Its translation: CSATGQGSSYEQYF.

This sequence joins TRBV10-3 and TRBJ1-2; D is unresolved. With 3 bases removed from V and 5 bases from J, the gap between germline ends came to 10 bases. Germline CDR1 reads ENHRY; CDR2 reads SYGVKD. This CDR3 is 13 amino acids long. CDR3 region: CAISDGRTYGYTF. The CDR3 coding sequence is TGTGCCATCAGTGATGGACGGACTTATGGCTACACCTTC.

Concerning this clonotype itself: The junction departs from germline at one end; a sequencing error may be responsible. The genes are TRBV27 and TRBJ1-6, with D perhaps TRBD1 (6 bases). Germline CDR1 and CDR2: MNHEY and SMNVEV (reference sequence). This CDR3 spans 15 amino acids. The CDR3 sequence is CVSSSSTGLNSPLHF. The CDR3, as DNA: TGTGTCAGCAGTTCCTCGACAGGACTCAATTCACCCCTCCACTTT.